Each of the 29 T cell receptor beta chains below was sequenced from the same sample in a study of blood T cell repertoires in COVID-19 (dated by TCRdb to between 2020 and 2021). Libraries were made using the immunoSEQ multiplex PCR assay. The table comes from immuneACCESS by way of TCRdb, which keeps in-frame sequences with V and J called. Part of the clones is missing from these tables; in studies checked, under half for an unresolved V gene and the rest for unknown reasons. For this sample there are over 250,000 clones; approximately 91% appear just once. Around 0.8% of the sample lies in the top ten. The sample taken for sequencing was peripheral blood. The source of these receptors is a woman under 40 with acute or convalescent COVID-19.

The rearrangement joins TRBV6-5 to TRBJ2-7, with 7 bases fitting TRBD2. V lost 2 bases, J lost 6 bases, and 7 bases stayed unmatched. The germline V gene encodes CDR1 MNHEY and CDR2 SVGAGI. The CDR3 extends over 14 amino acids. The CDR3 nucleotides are TGTGCCAGCAGTTACGGGAGGGCCACAGGCGAGCAGTACTTC. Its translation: CASSYGRATGEQYF.

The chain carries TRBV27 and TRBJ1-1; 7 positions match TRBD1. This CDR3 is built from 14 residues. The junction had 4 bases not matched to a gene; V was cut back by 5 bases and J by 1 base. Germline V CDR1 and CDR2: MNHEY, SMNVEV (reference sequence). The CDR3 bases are TGTGCCAGCAGTAGGGACAGCCCGAACACTGAAGCTTTCTTT. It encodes CASSRDSPNTEAFF.

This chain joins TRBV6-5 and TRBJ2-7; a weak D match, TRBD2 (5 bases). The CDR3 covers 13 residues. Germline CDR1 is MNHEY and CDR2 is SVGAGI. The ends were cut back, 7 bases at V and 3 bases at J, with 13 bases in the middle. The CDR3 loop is CASTRAESYEQYF. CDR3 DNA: TGTGCCAGCACGAGGGCAGAGAGCTACGAGCAGTACTTC.

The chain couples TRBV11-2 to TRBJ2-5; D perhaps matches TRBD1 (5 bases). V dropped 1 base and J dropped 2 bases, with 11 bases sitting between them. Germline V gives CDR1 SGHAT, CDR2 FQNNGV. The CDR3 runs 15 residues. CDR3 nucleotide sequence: TGTGCCAGCAGCTTAGGGCCAGGGCCTCAAGAGACCCAGTACTTC. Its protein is CASSLGPGPQETQYF.

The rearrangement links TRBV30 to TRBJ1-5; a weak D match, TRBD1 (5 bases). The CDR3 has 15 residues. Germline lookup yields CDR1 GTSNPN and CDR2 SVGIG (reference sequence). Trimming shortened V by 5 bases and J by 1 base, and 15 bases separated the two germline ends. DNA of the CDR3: TGTGCCTGGTCGTTTGGGGGGTTGAGCAATCAGCCCCAGCATTTT. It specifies CAWSFGGLSNQPQHF.

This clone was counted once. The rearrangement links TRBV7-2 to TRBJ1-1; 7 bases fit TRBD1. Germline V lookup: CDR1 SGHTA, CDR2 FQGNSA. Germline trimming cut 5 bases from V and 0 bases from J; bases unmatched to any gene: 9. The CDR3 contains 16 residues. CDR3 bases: TGTGCCAGCAGCCCTAGGGGGGACAGAATGAACACTGAAGCTTTCTTT. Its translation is CASSPRGDRMNTEAFF.

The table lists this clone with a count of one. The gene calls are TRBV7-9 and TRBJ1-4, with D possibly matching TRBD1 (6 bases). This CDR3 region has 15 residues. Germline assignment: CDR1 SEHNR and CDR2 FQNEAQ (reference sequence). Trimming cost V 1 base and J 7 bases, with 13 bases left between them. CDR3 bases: TGTGCCAGCAGCTTAGGGACAGTTGGGAGTGAAAAACTGTTTTTT. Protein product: CASSLGTVGSEKLFF.

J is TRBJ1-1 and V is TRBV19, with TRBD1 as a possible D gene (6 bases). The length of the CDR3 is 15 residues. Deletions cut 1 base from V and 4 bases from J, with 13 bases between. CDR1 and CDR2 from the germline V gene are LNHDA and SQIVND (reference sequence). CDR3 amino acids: CASSIVPGVSTEAFF. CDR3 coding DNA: TGTGCCAGTAGTATAGTCCCAGGGGTGAGCACTGAAGCTTTCTTT.

CDR3 nucleotides: TGTGCCAGCAGTCCTACTCAGGGGCCCGTCCACACCATATATTTT. Protein: CASSPTQGPVHTIYF. This sequence joins TRBV27 and TRBJ1-3; D perhaps matches TRBD1 (6 bases). The CDR3 is 15 residues long. V was trimmed by 5 bases and J by 8 bases, leaving 19 bases between them. Germline-derived CDR1 and CDR2 are MNHEY and SMNVEV (reference sequence).

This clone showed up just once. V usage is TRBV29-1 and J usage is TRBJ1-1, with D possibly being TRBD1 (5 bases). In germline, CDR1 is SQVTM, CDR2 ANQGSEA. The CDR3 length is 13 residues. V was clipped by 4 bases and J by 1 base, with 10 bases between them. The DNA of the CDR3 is TGCAGCGTTGTTCGGGGGGAGAACACTGAAGCTTTCTTT. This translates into CSVVRGENTEAFF. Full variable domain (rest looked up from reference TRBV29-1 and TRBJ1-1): SAVISQKPSRDICQRGTSLTIQCQVDSQVTMMFWYRQQPGQSLTLIATANQGSEATYESGFVIDKFPISRPNLTFSTLTVSNMSPEDSSIYLCSVVRGENTEAFFGQGTRLTVV.

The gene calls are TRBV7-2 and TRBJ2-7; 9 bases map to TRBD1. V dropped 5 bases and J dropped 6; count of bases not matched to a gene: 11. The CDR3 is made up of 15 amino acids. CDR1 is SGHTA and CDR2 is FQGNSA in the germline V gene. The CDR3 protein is CASSVQGANLGEQYF. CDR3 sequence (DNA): TGTGCCAGCAGCGTACAGGGGGCCAACCTGGGCGAGCAGTACTTC.

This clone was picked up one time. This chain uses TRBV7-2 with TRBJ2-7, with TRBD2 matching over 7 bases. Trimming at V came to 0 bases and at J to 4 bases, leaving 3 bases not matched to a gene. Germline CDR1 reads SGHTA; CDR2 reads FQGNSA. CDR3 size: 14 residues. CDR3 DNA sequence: TGTGCCAGCAGCTTAGCGTTGGGGGGGTACGAGCAGTACTTC. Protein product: CASSLALGGYEQYF.

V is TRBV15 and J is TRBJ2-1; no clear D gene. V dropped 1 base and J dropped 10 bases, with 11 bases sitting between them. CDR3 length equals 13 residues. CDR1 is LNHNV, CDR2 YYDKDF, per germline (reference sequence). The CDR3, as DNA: TGTGCCACCAGCAGAGCCCCAGGAATAGAGCAGTTCTTC. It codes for CATSRAPGIEQFF.

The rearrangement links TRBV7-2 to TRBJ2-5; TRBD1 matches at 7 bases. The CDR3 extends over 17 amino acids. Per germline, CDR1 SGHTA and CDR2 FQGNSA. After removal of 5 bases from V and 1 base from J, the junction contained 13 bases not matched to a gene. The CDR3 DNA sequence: TGTGCCAGCAGCCCCATCAGGGGGAGCTCTGTCCAAGAGACCCAGTACTTC. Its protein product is CASSPIRGSSVQETQYF.

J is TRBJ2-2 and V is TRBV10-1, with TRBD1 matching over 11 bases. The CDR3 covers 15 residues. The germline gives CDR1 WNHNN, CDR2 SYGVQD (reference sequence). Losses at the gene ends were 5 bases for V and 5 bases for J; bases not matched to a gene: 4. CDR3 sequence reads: CASSWGTGGTGELFF. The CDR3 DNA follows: TGCGCCAGCAGTTGGGGGACAGGGGGAACCGGGGAGCTGTTTTTT.

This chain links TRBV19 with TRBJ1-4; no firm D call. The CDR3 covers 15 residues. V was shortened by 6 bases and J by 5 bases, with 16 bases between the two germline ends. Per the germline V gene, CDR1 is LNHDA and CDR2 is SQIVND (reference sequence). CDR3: CASSPLRAVNEKLFF. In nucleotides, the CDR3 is TGTGCCAGTAGCCCACTGAGAGCGGTGAATGAAAAACTGTTTTTT.

CDR3 loop: CASGSSGSVADTQYF. CDR3 in DNA: TGTGCTAGTGGTTCGAGCGGGAGCGTCGCAGATACGCAGTATTTT. This chain uses TRBV12-5 with TRBJ2-3; TRBD2 matches 8 bases. Germline lookup yields CDR1 LGHNT and CDR2 FRNRAP. The CDR3 runs 15 residues. V was clipped by 4 bases and J by 4 bases; unmatched bases: 7.

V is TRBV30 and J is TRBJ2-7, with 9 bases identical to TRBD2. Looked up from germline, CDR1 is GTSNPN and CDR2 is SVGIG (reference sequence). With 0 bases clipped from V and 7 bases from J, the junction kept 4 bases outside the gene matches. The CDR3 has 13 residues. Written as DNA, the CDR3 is TGTGCCTGGAGTGTTAGCGGGAGTCGTGAGCAGTACTTC. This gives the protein CAWSVSGSREQYF.

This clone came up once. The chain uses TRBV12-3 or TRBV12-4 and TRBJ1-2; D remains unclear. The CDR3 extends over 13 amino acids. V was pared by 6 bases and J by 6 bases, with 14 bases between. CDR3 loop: CASRQRHIDGYTF. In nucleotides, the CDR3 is TGTGCCAGCAGGCAGAGACACATTGATGGCTACACCTTC.

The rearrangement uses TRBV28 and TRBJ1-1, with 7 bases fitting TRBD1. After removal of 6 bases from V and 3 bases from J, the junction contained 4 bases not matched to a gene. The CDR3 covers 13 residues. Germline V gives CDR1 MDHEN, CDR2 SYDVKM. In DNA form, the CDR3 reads TGTGCCAGCAGGCGTACAGGGGACACTGAAGCTTTCTTT. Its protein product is CASRRTGDTEAFF.

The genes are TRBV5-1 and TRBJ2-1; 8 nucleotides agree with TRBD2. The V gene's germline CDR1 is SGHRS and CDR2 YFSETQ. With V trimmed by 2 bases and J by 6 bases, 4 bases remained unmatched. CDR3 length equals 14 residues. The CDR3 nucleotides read TGCGCCAGCAGCTTAGGGACTAGTCCCAATGAGCAGTTCTTC. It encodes CASSLGTSPNEQFF.

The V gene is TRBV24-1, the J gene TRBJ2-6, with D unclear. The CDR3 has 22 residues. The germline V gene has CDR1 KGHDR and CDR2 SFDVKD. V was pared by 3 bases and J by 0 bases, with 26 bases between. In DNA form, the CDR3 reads TGTGCCACCAGTGATATAATGATGGAGCCTCTAGGTGGGTTCTCTGGGGCCAACGTCCTGACTTTC. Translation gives CATSDIMMEPLGGFSGANVLTF.

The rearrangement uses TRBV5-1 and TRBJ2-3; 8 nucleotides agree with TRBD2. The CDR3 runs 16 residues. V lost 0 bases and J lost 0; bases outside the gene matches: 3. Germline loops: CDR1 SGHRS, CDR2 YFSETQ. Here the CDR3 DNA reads TGCGCCAGCAGCTTGGGCGGGAGGAAGAGCACAGATACGCAGTATTTT. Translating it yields CASSLGGRKSTDTQYF.

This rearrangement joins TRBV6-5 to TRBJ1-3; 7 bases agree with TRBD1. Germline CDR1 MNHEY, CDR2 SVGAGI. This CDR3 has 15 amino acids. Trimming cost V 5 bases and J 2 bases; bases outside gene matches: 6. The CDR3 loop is CASSTGTDPGNTIYF. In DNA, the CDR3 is TGTGCCAGCAGTACCGGGACAGATCCTGGAAACACCATATATTTT.

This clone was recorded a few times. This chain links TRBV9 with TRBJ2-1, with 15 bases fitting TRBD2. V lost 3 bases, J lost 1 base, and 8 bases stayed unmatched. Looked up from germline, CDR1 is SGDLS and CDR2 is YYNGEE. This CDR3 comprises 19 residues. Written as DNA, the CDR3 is TGTGCCAGCAGCGAGCAGGGACTAGCGGGAGGCAGTTCCTACAATGAGCAGTTCTTC. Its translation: CASSEQGLAGGSSYNEQFF.

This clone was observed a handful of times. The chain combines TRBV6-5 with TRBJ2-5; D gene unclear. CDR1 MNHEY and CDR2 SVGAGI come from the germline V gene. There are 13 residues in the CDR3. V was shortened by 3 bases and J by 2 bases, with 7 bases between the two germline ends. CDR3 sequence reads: CASSYSSQETQYF. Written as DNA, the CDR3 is TGTGCCAGCAGTTATTCCAGTCAAGAGACCCAGTACTTC.

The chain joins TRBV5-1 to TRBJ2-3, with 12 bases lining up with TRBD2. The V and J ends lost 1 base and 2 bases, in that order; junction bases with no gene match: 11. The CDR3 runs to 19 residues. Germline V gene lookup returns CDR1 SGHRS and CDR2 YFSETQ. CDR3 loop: CASSLSFSLAGGPTDTQYF. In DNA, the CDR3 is TGCGCCAGCAGCTTGTCCTTCTCACTAGCGGGAGGCCCCACAGATACGCAGTATTTT.

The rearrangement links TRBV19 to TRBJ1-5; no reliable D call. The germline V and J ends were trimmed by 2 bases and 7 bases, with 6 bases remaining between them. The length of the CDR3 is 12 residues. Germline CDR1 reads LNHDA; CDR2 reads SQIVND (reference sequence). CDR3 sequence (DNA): TGTGCCAGTAGTATAATTGGCCAGCCCCAGCATTTT. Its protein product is CASSIIGQPQHF. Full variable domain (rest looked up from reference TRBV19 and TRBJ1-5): DGGITQSPKYLFRKEGQNVTLSCEQNLNHDAMYWYRQDPGQGLRLIYYSQIVNDFQKGDIAEGYSVSREKKESFPLTVTSAQKNPTAFYLCASSIIGQPQHFGDGTRLSIL.

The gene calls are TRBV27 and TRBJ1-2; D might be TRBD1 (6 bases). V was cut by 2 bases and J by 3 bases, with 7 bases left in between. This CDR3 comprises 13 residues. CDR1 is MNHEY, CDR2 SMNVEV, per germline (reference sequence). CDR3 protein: CASSLQGHYGYTF. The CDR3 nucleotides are TGTGCCAGCAGTTTACAGGGGCACTATGGCTACACCTTC.